These 27 T cell receptor beta chains came from one sample sequenced in a study of cytomegalovirus exposure and HLA in healthy donors. The PCR employed 60 Vbeta primers together with 13 Jbeta primers. Generated by immunoSEQ multiplex PCR, the TCRdb table keeps only in-frame clones and is missing some. The table includes around 140,000 clones, 60% to 80% detected once. The sequenced sample was PBMCs. Receptor source: a female donor in good health and CMV-seronegative.

The CDR3 DNA reads TGTGCCAGCAGTTTACCCGAGACTCCGGTCCGGACTGAAGCTTTCTTT. It encodes CASSLPETPVRTEAFF. The rearrangement joins TRBV28 to TRBJ1-1, with D unresolved. Germline assignment: CDR1 MDHEN and CDR2 SYDVKM. The CDR3 runs 16 residues. Trimming removed 2 bases at V and 5 bases at J, with 18 bases between.

The CDR3: CASSLNRPGGSGEQYF. Written as DNA, the CDR3 is TGTGCCAGCAGCCTAAATAGGCCAGGGGGTTCAGGCGAGCAGTACTTC. V usage is TRBV7-2 and J usage is TRBJ2-7; TRBD1 matches at 7 bases. Trimming at V came to 5 bases and at J to 6 bases, leaving 16 bases not matched to a gene. The germline gives CDR1 SGHTA, CDR2 FQGNSA. The CDR3 consists of 16 residues.

This chain uses TRBV6-4 with TRBJ2-7; a possible D gene is TRBD1 (6 bases). Germline values: CDR1 MRHNA, CDR2 SNTAGT. V lost 3 bases and J lost 5, with 14 bases in between. This CDR3 is 14 amino acids long. The CDR3, as DNA: TGTGCCAGCAGTGAAAATGGGGGCGCGAACGAGCAGTACTTC. This codes for CASSENGGANEQYF.

CDR3: CASSVTGRNEQFF. In nucleotides, the CDR3 is TGTGCCAGTAGCGTGACAGGGAGGAATGAGCAGTTCTTC. J is TRBJ2-1 and V is TRBV19; a weak D match, TRBD1 (7 bases). The CDR3 covers 13 residues. Trimming shortened V by 6 bases and J by 7 bases, and 13 bases separated the two germline ends. Germline V gene lookup returns CDR1 LNHDA and CDR2 SQIVND (reference sequence). Complete variable domain (other parts from reference TRBV19 and TRBJ2-1): DGGITQSPKYLFRKEGQNVTLSCEQNLNHDAMYWYRQDPGQGLRLIYYSQIVNDFQKGDIAEGYSVSREKKESFPLTVTSAQKNPTAFYLCASSVTGRNEQFFGPGTRLTVL.

The chain has TRBV5-1 and TRBJ1-4, with a tentative D call TRBD1 (6 bases). Trimming pared 4 bases from V and 0 bases from J, leaving 13 bases between. Germline values: CDR1 SGHRS, CDR2 YFSETQ. The CDR3 loop spans 16 amino acids. The CDR3 protein is CASSPLSGATNEKLFF. DNA for the CDR3: TGCGCCAGCAGCCCACTATCAGGGGCAACTAATGAAAAACTGTTTTTT.

This clone was detected a few times. The chain joins TRBV7-2 to TRBJ2-1, with 7 bases that match TRBD1. This CDR3 spans 15 amino acids. V was pared by 5 bases and J by 6 bases, with 10 bases of the junction left unmatched. Germline V gene data show CDR1 as SGHTA and CDR2 as FQGNSA. For the CDR3, the DNA is TGTGCCAGCAGCCCTGACAGGGTCCGGATCAATGAGCAGTTCTTC. Translated: CASSPDRVRINEQFF.

The chain uses TRBV5-4 and TRBJ2-5, with TRBD2 matching over 12 bases. Germline V gene data show CDR1 as SGHNT and CDR2 as YYREEE (reference sequence). Trimming took 4 bases from V and 5 from J; bases not matched to a gene: 12. This CDR3 has 17 amino acids. The CDR3 DNA sequence: TGTGCCAGCAGCCCCTTTCCGACTAGCGGGAGAGAGGAGACCCAGTACTTC. It is translated as CASSPFPTSGREETQYF.

The chain has TRBV7-2 and TRBJ2-7; 8 bases map to TRBD1. The germline V gene encodes CDR1 SGHTA and CDR2 FQGNSA. This CDR3 region has 14 residues. V dropped 4 bases and J dropped 3; count of bases not matched to a gene: 5. The CDR3 reads CASSYRQGFYEQYF. The CDR3 DNA reads TGTGCCAGCAGCTACCGACAGGGGTTCTACGAGCAGTACTTC.

This chain joins TRBV28 and TRBJ2-7, with 8 bases aligning to TRBD2. The V and J ends lost 6 bases and 0 bases, in that order; junction bases with no gene match: 7. CDR1 and CDR2 (germline): MDHEN, SYDVKM. The CDR3 contains 15 residues. The CDR3 region is CASSREGWFSYEQYF. The CDR3 DNA reads TGTGCCAGCAGCCGGGAGGGTTGGTTCTCCTACGAGCAGTACTTC.

This clone was observed a handful of times. This chain links TRBV7-6 with TRBJ2-4; a weak D match, TRBD1 (5 bases). The ends were cut back, 1 base at V and 12 bases at J, with 13 bases in the middle. The CDR3 covers 13 residues. Germline CDR1 SGHVS, CDR2 FNYEAQ. In nucleotides, the CDR3 is TGTGCCAGCAGCTTAGAGAGACAGTCTAGTCAGTACTTC. Its protein product is CASSLERQSSQYF.

The chain joins TRBV7-9 to TRBJ2-3; 9 bases line up with TRBD2. With V trimmed by 1 base and J by 6 bases, 5 bases remained unmatched. Germline CDR1 is SEHNR and CDR2 is FQNEAQ (reference sequence). The CDR3 length is 15 residues. DNA of the CDR3: TGTGCCAGCAGCTTAGGCGGGAGGGCCTCGGATACGCAGTATTTT. Encoded protein: CASSLGGRASDTQYF. Full variable domain (outside the CDR3, taken from reference TRBV7-9 and TRBJ2-3): DTGVSQNPRHKITKRGQNVTFRCDPISEHNRLYWYRQTLGQGPEFLTYFQNEAQLEKSRLLSDRFSAERPKGSFSTLEIQRTEQGDSAMYLCASSLGGRASDTQYFGPGTRLTVL.

The chain recombines TRBV28 with TRBJ2-2; unclear D gene. CDR1 and CDR2 (germline): MDHEN, SYDVKM. The CDR3 is 14 residues long. Trimming left V 3 bases short and J 0 bases short, with 5 bases between. The DNA for the CDR3 is TGTGCCAGCAGTTTGCGGCCGAACACCGGGGAGCTGTTTTTT. Residues: CASSLRPNTGELFF.

V and J are TRBV19 and TRBJ1-5; 7 nucleotides line up with TRBD1. The CDR3 spans 14 residues. The trim removed 7 bases at V and 7 bases at J, leaving 10 bases unmatched. In germline, CDR1 is LNHDA, CDR2 SQIVND (reference sequence). The CDR3 here is CASNQQGTRQPQHF. The CDR3 bases are TGTGCCAGTAATCAACAGGGGACGAGGCAGCCCCAGCATTTT. Based on the CDR3 plus reference TRBV19 and TRBJ1-5, the full variable domain is DGGITQSPKYLFRKEGQNVTLSCEQNLNHDAMYWYRQDPGQGLRLIYYSQIVNDFQKGDIAEGYSVSREKKESFPLTVTSAQKNPTAFYLCASNQQGTRQPQHFGDGTRLSIL.

The chain has TRBV27 and TRBJ1-4, with D perhaps matching TRBD1 (6 bases). Germline V gene data show CDR1 as MNHEY and CDR2 as SMNVEV (reference sequence). The germline V and J ends were trimmed by 3 bases and 3 bases, with 11 bases remaining between them. CDR3 length: 15 amino acids. CDR3 in DNA: TGTGCCAGCAGTTTCATGACAGGATCTAATGAAAAACTGTTTTTT. Translated, it gives CASSFMTGSNEKLFF.

V usage is TRBV11-2 and J usage is TRBJ2-3; 7 bases match TRBD1. V dropped 5 bases and J dropped 8; count of bases not matched to a gene: 4. CDR1 and CDR2 from the germline V gene are SGHAT and FQNNGV. The CDR3 totals 12 residues. CDR3 DNA sequence: TGTGCCAGCAGCCCAGACAGGGTTACGCAGTATTTT. Its translation is CASSPDRVTQYF. The complete variable domain, with remaining parts taken from reference TRBV11-2 and TRBJ2-3, reads EAGVAQSPRYKIIEKRQSVAFWCNPISGHATLYWYQQILGQGPKLLIQFQNNGVVDDSQLPKDRFSAERLKGVDSTLKIQPAKLEDSAVYLCASSPDRVTQYFGPGTRLTVL.

The chain combines TRBV5-1 with TRBJ2-7; 12 positions match TRBD2. The DNA matches TRBJ2-5 better at its end, which makes the J call doubtful. Germline-derived CDR1 and CDR2 are SGHRS and YFSETQ. The CDR3 is made up of 15 amino acids. CDR3: CASSLGLAGEETQYF. In DNA form, the CDR3 reads TGCGCCAGCAGCTTGGGACTAGCGGGAGAAGAGACCCAGTACTTC.

This clone occurred once. The J gene is TRBJ2-4, the V gene TRBV5-1, with D possibly TRBD1 on 7 matching bases. CDR1 is SGHRS and CDR2 is YFSETQ in the germline V gene. Trimming took 0 bases from V and 5 from J, leaving 18 bases between them. The CDR3 covers 17 residues. CDR3 nucleotides: TGCGCCAGCAGCTTGGGGGGGGCTACAGGGGAGGAAAACATTCAGTACTTC. Protein product: CASSLGGATGEENIQYF.

This clone turned up a few times. This chain connects TRBV5-8 to TRBJ2-3; 9 bases are a match to TRBD2. Germline CDR1 reads SGHTS; CDR2 reads YDEGEE. This CDR3 has 15 amino acids. The V segment lost 4 bases and the J segment 4 bases; nucleotides outside the gene matches: 7. CDR3 region: CASSLSGGHSDTQYF. As DNA, the CDR3 is TGTGCCAGCAGCCTTAGCGGGGGCCACTCAGATACGCAGTATTTT. Variable domain in full (rest from reference TRBV5-8 and TRBJ2-3): EAGVTQSPTHLIKTRGQQATLRCSPISGHTSVYWYQQALGLGLQFLLWYDEGEERNRGNFPPRFSGRQFPNYSSELNVNALELEDSALYLCASSLSGGHSDTQYFGPGTRLTVL.

This chain connects TRBV19 to TRBJ2-3; 8 positions agree with TRBD1. This CDR3 region has 15 residues. Germline V lookup: CDR1 LNHDA, CDR2 SQIVND (reference sequence). V shed 6 bases, J shed 2 bases, and the junction held 7 bases outside the gene matches. The CDR3 is CASSPRDRSTDTQYF. CDR3 sequence (DNA): TGTGCCAGTAGCCCCCGGGACAGGTCCACAGATACGCAGTATTTT. The full variable domain, in which reference TRBV19 and TRBJ2-3 provide the parts outside the CDR3, is DGGITQSPKYLFRKEGQNVTLSCEQNLNHDAMYWYRQDPGQGLRLIYYSQIVNDFQKGDIAEGYSVSREKKESFPLTVTSAQKNPTAFYLCASSPRDRSTDTQYFGPGTRLTVL.

The V gene is TRBV4-3, the J gene TRBJ2-7, with D perhaps TRBD1 (5 bases). The CDR3 totals 18 residues. Looked up from germline, CDR1 is LGHNA and CDR2 is YSLEER. Deletions cut 0 bases from V and 3 bases from J, with 21 bases between. The CDR3 spells CASSQDHSRAGYHYEQYF. CDR3 in DNA: TGCGCCAGCAGCCAAGATCACTCCCGGGCAGGGTATCACTACGAGCAGTACTTC.

V and J are TRBV7-8 and TRBJ2-3; perhaps TRBD1 as D (5 bases). CDR3 size: 16 residues. Germline V gene lookup returns CDR1 SGHVS and CDR2 FQNEAQ. Trimming removed 5 bases from V and 1 base from J, with 16 bases in between. The CDR3 bases are TGTGCCAGCAGCATGATCGTGGGGCAAGGCACAGATACGCAGTATTTT. It yields the protein CASSMIVGQGTDTQYF.

This chain uses TRBV25-1 with TRBJ2-3, with TRBD2 matching 7 bases. This CDR3 is built from 14 residues. The V and J ends lost 6 bases and 3 bases, in that order; junction bases with no gene match: 6. Germline CDR1 is MGHDK and CDR2 is SYGVNS. The CDR3 region has the DNA TGTGCCAGCAGACCTAGCGGATCAACAGATACGCAGTATTTT. Translating gives CASRPSGSTDTQYF. Supplemented by reference TRBV25-1 and TRBJ2-3, the full variable domain reads EADIYQTPRYLVIGTGKKITLECSQTMGHDKMYWYQQDPGMELHLIHYSYGVNSTEKGDLSSESTVSRIRTEHFPLTLESARPSHTSQYLCASRPSGSTDTQYFGPGTRLTVL.

The rearrangement links TRBV9 to TRBJ2-3; 7 nucleotides line up with TRBD1. Germline V CDR1 and CDR2: SGDLS, YYNGEE. The CDR3 consists of 14 residues. V lost 1 base and J lost 1; bases outside the gene matches: 0. Written as DNA, the CDR3 is TGTGCCAGCAGCGTACAGGGGGGCACAGATACGCAGTATTTT. This codes for CASSVQGGTDTQYF.

The CDR3, as DNA: TGTGCCAGCAGGGGACAGGGTAGCTCCTACGAGCAGTACTTC. This codes for CASRGQGSSYEQYF. The chain recombines TRBV28 with TRBJ2-7; 9 bases are a match to TRBD1. This CDR3 region has 14 residues. Per the germline V gene, CDR1 is MDHEN and CDR2 is SYDVKM. Trimming at V came to 6 bases and at J to 0 bases, leaving 3 bases not matched to a gene.

This clone was counted a few times. The chain employs TRBV5-1 and TRBJ1-1; 7 positions match TRBD1. J lost 4 bases, V lost 3 bases, and 6 bases had no gene match. The CDR3 totals 14 residues. The germline CDR1 and CDR2 sequences are SGHRS and YFSETQ. CDR3 sequence (DNA): TGCGCCAGCAGCTCATCCAGGGGGAGCACTGAAGCTTTCTTT. This codes for CASSSSRGSTEAFF.

The genes are TRBV15 and TRBJ2-1, with D possibly being TRBD1 (5 bases). Germline CDR1 is LNHNV and CDR2 is YYDKDF (reference sequence). CDR3 length: 15 amino acids. Deletions cut 2 bases from V and 2 bases from J, with 10 bases between. CDR3 amino acids: CATSRQGEAYNEQFF. The CDR3 DNA follows: TGTGCCACCAGCAGACAGGGTGAAGCCTACAATGAGCAGTTCTTC.

Concerning this clone: Other DNA sequences in the sample encode the same CDR3. The V call is TRBV7-2, the J call TRBJ2-7; D is unclear. The germline CDR1 and CDR2 sequences are SGHTA and FQGNSA. Trimming cost V 1 base and J 5 bases, with 6 bases left between them. There are 12 residues in the CDR3. The CDR3 DNA is TGTGCCAGCAGCTTAGACCGGGACGAGCAGTACTTC. This sequence encodes CASSLDRDEQYF.